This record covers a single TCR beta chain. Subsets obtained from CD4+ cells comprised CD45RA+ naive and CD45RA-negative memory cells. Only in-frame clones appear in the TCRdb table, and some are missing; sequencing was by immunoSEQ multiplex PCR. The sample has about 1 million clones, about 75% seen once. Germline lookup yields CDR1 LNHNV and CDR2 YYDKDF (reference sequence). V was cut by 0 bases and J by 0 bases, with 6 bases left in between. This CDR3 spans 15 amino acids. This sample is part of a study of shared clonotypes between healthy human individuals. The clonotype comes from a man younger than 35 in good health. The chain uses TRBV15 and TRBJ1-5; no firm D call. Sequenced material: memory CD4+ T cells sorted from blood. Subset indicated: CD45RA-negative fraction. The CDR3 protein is CATSRESSSNQPQHF. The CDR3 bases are TGTGCCACCAGCAGAGAGTCCAGTAGCAATCAGCCCCAGCATTTT. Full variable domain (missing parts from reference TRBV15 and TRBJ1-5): DAMVIQNPRYQVTQFGKPVTLSCSQTLNHNVMYWYQQKSSQAPKLLFHYYDKDFNNEADTPDNFQSRRPNTSFCFLDIRSPGLGDTAMYLCATSRESSSNQPQHFGDGTRLSIL.